The 28 T cell receptor beta chains presented below share a single source sample, sequenced in a study of T-cell reconstitution after alpha-beta-depleted transplantation in children. Preparing the TCRbeta library involved the use of unique molecular identifiers. Via MiXCR, TCRdb re-called the PCR reads, giving one row per CDR3 protein. The sample yields about a million distinct CDR3 sequences, around 30% seen once. Here the sequenced sample was PBMCs, mostly from graft donor cells, taken 360 days after TCRalphabeta/CD19-depleted stem cell transplant. The source is a boy in the first two years of life who had a stem cell transplant for SCID, so the T cells may come from the graft donor.

V and J are TRBV5-1 and TRBJ2-7; TRBD1 aligns across 10 bases. Per the germline V gene, CDR1 is SGHRS and CDR2 is YFSETQ. The CDR3 has 18 residues. V was clipped by 5 bases and J by 6 bases; unmatched bases: 20. CDR3 protein: CASRSNVTLGTGVGEQYF. DNA for the CDR3: TGCGCCAGCAGGAGTAATGTAACCCTCGGGACAGGGGTCGGCGAGCAGTACTTC.

The chain recombines TRBV9 with TRBJ2-7, with D possibly being TRBD1 (6 bases). Deletions cut 3 bases from V and 1 base from J, with 11 bases between. CDR1 SGDLS and CDR2 YYNGEE come from the germline V gene. This CDR3 has 14 amino acids. CDR3 nucleotide sequence: TGTGCCAGCAGCGAGGGGGTGGAGTCCTACGAGCAGTACTTC. Amino acids: CASSEGVESYEQYF.

This chain joins TRBV5-1 and TRBJ1-3; TRBD1 matches at 9 bases. V dropped 9 bases and J dropped 2; count of bases not matched to a gene: 9. The CDR3 sequence is 15 residues long. The V gene's germline CDR1 is SGHRS and CDR2 YFSETQ. The CDR3 loop is CATSRQGGPGNTIYF. The CDR3 coding sequence is TGCGCCACCTCTCGACAGGGGGGCCCTGGAAACACCATATATTTT.

The chain links TRBV9 to TRBJ2-1; perhaps D is TRBD1 or TRBD2 (7 bases each). CDR3 length: 14 residues. CDR1 SGDLS and CDR2 YYNGEE come from the germline V gene. Deletions cut 1 base from V and 9 bases from J, with 14 bases between. For the CDR3, the DNA is TGTGCCAGCAGCGTAAACAGCAGGGGGGGTGAGCAGTTCTTC. Encoded protein: CASSVNSRGGEQFF. The full variable domain, its missing parts supplied by reference TRBV9 and TRBJ2-1, is DSGVTQTPKHLITATGQRVTLRCSPRSGDLSVYWYQQSLDQGLQFLIQYYNGEERAKGNILERFSAQQFPDLHSELNLSSLELGDSALYFCASSVNSRGGEQFFGPGTRLTVL.

The J gene is TRBJ1-1, the V gene TRBV18; D is ambiguous. V lost 3 bases and J lost 0, with 14 bases in between. Per germline, CDR1 KGHSH and CDR2 LQKENI. There are 16 residues in the CDR3. The CDR3 here is CASSPHGFLVNTEAFF. CDR3 sequence (DNA): TGTGCCAGCTCACCGCACGGGTTCTTGGTGAACACTGAAGCTTTCTTT.

The chain is built from TRBV2 and TRBJ2-3; TRBD2 agrees at 8 bases. The V and J ends lost 2 bases and 13 bases, in that order; junction bases with no gene match: 17. Germline lookup yields CDR1 SNHLY and CDR2 FYNNEI. The CDR3 runs 16 residues. The CDR3 spells CASSEKKKVLRRGEYF. DNA for the CDR3: TGTGCCAGCAGTGAAAAGAAAAAGGTCTTGCGGCGGGGGGAGTATTTT.

The chain combines TRBV29-1 with TRBJ1-3, with D maybe TRBD1 (5 bases). This CDR3 is 14 amino acids long. Germline loops: CDR1 SQVTM, CDR2 ANQGSEA. Trimming removed 4 bases from V and 2 bases from J, with 12 bases in between. The CDR3 DNA reads as TGCAGCGTTGTCTGGGGCCCGGCTGGAAACACCATATATTTT. Encoded protein: CSVVWGPAGNTIYF.

This rearrangement joins TRBV5-1 to TRBJ2-5, with D tentatively TRBD2 (7 bases). CDR1 and CDR2 (germline): SGHRS, YFSETQ. V lost 0 bases to trimming and J lost 5 bases, with 14 bases between them. The CDR3 runs to 15 residues. The CDR3 sequence is CASSLEGGVGETQYF. The CDR3 DNA reads as TGCGCCAGCAGCTTGGAAGGGGGGGTCGGGGAGACCCAGTACTTC.

The rearrangement uses TRBV5-1 and TRBJ2-7, with TRBD1 identical over 7 bases. Germline V gene lookup returns CDR1 SGHRS and CDR2 YFSETQ. This CDR3 region has 18 residues. V was clipped by 3 bases and J by 0 bases; unmatched bases: 15. The CDR3 DNA is TGCGCCAGCAGCTCCAACACCGGACAGGCCGGGATCTCCTACGAGCAGTACTTC. Encoded protein: CASSSNTGQAGISYEQYF.

This chain links TRBV13 with TRBJ1-2, with TRBD1 as a possible D gene (5 bases). V shed 1 base and J shed 0 bases, with 9 bases lying between them. Looked up from germline, CDR1 is PRHDT and CDR2 is FYEKMQ (reference sequence). The CDR3 consists of 15 residues. The CDR3 DNA sequence: TGTGCCAGCAGCTTAGAGGGGAATTCTAACTATGGCTACACCTTC. It is translated as CASSLEGNSNYGYTF.

Ten or more counts support this clonotype. The chain combines TRBV7-9 with TRBJ2-5; D might be TRBD1 (5 bases). The V gene's germline CDR1 is SEHNR and CDR2 FQNEAQ (reference sequence). V shed 6 bases and J shed 3 bases, with 17 bases lying between them. CDR3 length equals 15 residues. DNA of the CDR3: TGTGCCAGCAGTGACGCCGGACACCAAAAAGAGACCCAGTACTTC. Amino acid sequence: CASSDAGHQKETQYF.

There are many counts of this clonotype. This rearrangement joins TRBV12-3 or TRBV12-4 to TRBJ2-1, with 9 bases identical to TRBD1. CDR3 length: 16 amino acids. V trimming: 6 bases; J trimming: 10 bases; junction bases outside the gene matches: 16. The CDR3 loop reads CASRADRGSPTGEQFF. CDR3 bases: TGTGCCAGCAGAGCGGACAGGGGCAGCCCCACGGGAGAGCAGTTCTTC.

The count of this clonotype is one. The rearrangement uses TRBV5-1 and TRBJ2-7; tentative D call: TRBD1 (6 bases). The V end was cut by 2 bases, the J end by 5 bases, with 20 bases between. The CDR3 has 16 residues. Germline values: CDR1 SGHRS, CDR2 YFSETQ. CDR3: CASSFLGQGNSDEQYF. The DNA of the CDR3 is TGCGCCAGCAGCTTTCTTGGGCAGGGGAATTCGGACGAGCAGTACTTC.

This sequence joins TRBV9 and TRBJ2-3, with TRBD2 identical over 12 bases. The CDR3 runs 18 residues. Unmatched junction bases numbered 12, after V lost 7 bases and J lost 0 bases. Germline V gene lookup returns CDR1 SGDLS and CDR2 YYNGEE. CDR3 sequence: CASSRSMGLAGSTDTQYF. CDR3 nucleotide sequence: TGTGCCAGCTCCAGGAGCATGGGACTAGCGGGTAGCACAGATACGCAGTATTTT.

This clonotype was seen only a few times. The rearrangement joins TRBV10-3 to TRBJ1-1; D unclear. The CDR3 runs 14 residues. Trimming pared 3 bases from V and 4 bases from J, leaving 12 bases between. Germline CDR1 is ENHRY and CDR2 is SYGVKD. The CDR3 nucleotides are TGTGCCATCAGTGAAGGGCAGAAGGGCACTGAAGCTTTCTTT. Translating gives CAISEGQKGTEAFF.

The rearrangement uses TRBV7-2 and TRBJ1-2, with a tentative D call TRBD1 (5 bases). The V gene's germline CDR1 is SGHTA and CDR2 FQGNSA. This CDR3 spans 11 amino acids. Trimming shortened V by 6 bases and J by 7 bases, and 9 bases separated the two germline ends. CDR3 DNA sequence: TGTGCCAGCAGTGCGGGGGGTGGCTACACCTTC. This translates into CASSAGGGYTF.

This clonotype was counted only a few times. The gene calls are TRBV7-2 and TRBJ1-3; D ambiguous. Trimming left V 5 bases short and J 3 bases short, with 11 bases between. The CDR3 length is 14 residues. Per germline, CDR1 SGHTA and CDR2 FQGNSA. The CDR3 loop is CASSPAALGNTIYF. CDR3 DNA: TGTGCCAGCAGCCCGGCCGCACTTGGAAACACCATATATTTT.

The chain has TRBV20-1 and TRBJ1-2; D unclear. Between the trimmed V and J ends, which lost 1 base and 14 bases, there was a span of 17 bases. The CDR3 length is 12 residues. Germline V CDR1 and CDR2: DFQATT, SNEGSKA (reference sequence). The CDR3 loop reads CSARVWGMLATF. The DNA of the CDR3 is TGCAGTGCTAGAGTTTGGGGAATGTTGGCTACCTTC.

Only a few counts were recorded for this clonotype. The V and J genes are TRBV29-1 and TRBJ1-1; D might be TRBD1 (5 bases). Germline V gene lookup returns CDR1 SQVTM and CDR2 ANQGSEA. Trimming removed 2 bases at V and 6 bases at J, with 13 bases between. This CDR3 comprises 13 residues. Here the CDR3 reads CSVERGLVAEAFF. CDR3 coding DNA: TGCAGCGTTGAACGGGGCTTAGTCGCTGAAGCTTTCTTT.

This clonotype has just one count. The V call is TRBV3-1, the J call TRBJ2-7; TRBD1 aligns across 7 bases. The CDR3 covers 16 residues. The junction had 9 bases not matched to a gene; V was cut back by 4 bases and J by 0 bases. In germline, CDR1 is LGHDT, CDR2 YNNKEL (reference sequence). CDR3 protein: CASSPLPGQSSYEQYF. In DNA form, the CDR3 reads TGTGCCAGCAGCCCCCTGCCGGGACAGAGCTCCTACGAGCAGTACTTC.

Only a few counts were recorded for this clonotype. The chain has TRBV5-1 and TRBJ2-7; D ambiguous. Deletions cut 1 base from V and 2 bases from J, with 13 bases between. CDR1 is SGHRS and CDR2 is YFSETQ in the germline V gene. The CDR3 has 15 amino acids. In nucleotides, the CDR3 is TGCGCCAGCAGCTTGACTCCCTTGCCTGCCTACGAGCAGTACTTC. The encoded protein is CASSLTPLPAYEQYF.

This clonotype was recorded a few times. The chain is built from TRBV3-1 and TRBJ2-1, with D hard to call. The CDR3 covers 16 residues. Trimming removed 1 base at V and 2 bases at J, with 12 bases between. Germline values: CDR1 LGHDT, CDR2 YNNKEL (reference sequence). The CDR3: CASSQGPPATYNEQFF. In DNA form, the CDR3 reads TGTGCCAGCAGCCAAGGCCCCCCGGCAACCTACAATGAGCAGTTCTTC.

This clonotype was detected once. The gene calls are TRBV5-1 and TRBJ1-1; TRBD1 aligns across 7 bases. The V gene's germline CDR1 is SGHRS and CDR2 YFSETQ. The CDR3 consists of 15 residues. V dropped 2 bases and J dropped 6; count of bases not matched to a gene: 10. The CDR3 region is CASSLPADRRAEAFF. CDR3 nucleotides: TGCGCCAGCAGCTTACCTGCGGACAGGCGGGCTGAAGCTTTCTTT.

This clonotype was seen more than once but under ten times. The chain uses TRBV12-3 or TRBV12-4 and TRBJ1-1, with 8 nucleotides matching TRBD1. The V gene end was trimmed by 3 bases and the J gene end by 1 base; junction bases not matched to a gene: 7. The length of the CDR3 is 16 residues. The CDR3 spells CASSFQGQVRNTEAFF. CDR3 sequence (DNA): TGTGCCAGCAGTTTTCAGGGACAGGTCAGGAACACTGAAGCTTTCTTT.

This clonotype showed up just a few times. This sequence joins TRBV4-1 and TRBJ2-3; possibly TRBD1 or TRBD2 for D (5 bases each). From germline, CDR1 is MGHRA and CDR2 YSYEKL. Trimming stripped 5 bases from V and 2 bases from J, with 23 bases between. CDR3 length: 18 residues. CDR3 sequence reads: CASSSRQTPWDHTDTQYF. The CDR3 bases are TGCGCCAGCAGCTCGCGTCAAACCCCCTGGGACCACACAGATACGCAGTATTTT.

This clonotype has just one count. V usage is TRBV6-1 and J usage is TRBJ1-5; D is uncertain. The CDR3 totals 14 residues. Germline lookup yields CDR1 MNHNS and CDR2 SASEGT. V lost 6 bases to trimming and J lost 3 bases, with 12 bases between them. In nucleotides, the CDR3 is TGTGCCAGCAGACCCCGGTTGGACAATCAGCCCCAGCATTTT. Its translation: CASRPRLDNQPQHF.

V gene TRBV7-2 combines with J gene TRBJ2-2; D is uncertain. The CDR3 has 13 residues. V lost 5 bases and J 7 bases, leaving 11 bases between the germline ends. The germline V gene has CDR1 SGHTA and CDR2 FQGNSA. The CDR3 spells CASSQSPGGELFF. The CDR3 nucleotides read TGTGCCAGCAGCCAGAGCCCGGGCGGGGAGCTGTTTTTT. Combining the CDR3 with reference TRBV7-2 and TRBJ2-2 gives the whole variable domain GAGVSQSPSNKVTEKGKDVELRCDPISGHTALYWYRQSLGQGLEFLIYFQGNSAPDKSGLPSDRFSAERTGGSVSTLTIQRTQQEDSAVYLCASSQSPGGELFFGEGSRLTVL.

This clonotype was counted at least ten times. Written as DNA, the CDR3 is TGTGCCAGCAGCGGTGACAGGCACACAGATACGCAGTATTTT. This codes for CASSGDRHTDTQYF. The rearrangement uses TRBV12-3 or TRBV12-4 and TRBJ2-3, with D perhaps TRBD1 (6 bases). This CDR3 comprises 14 residues. V shed 6 bases and J shed 2 bases, with 12 bases lying between them.